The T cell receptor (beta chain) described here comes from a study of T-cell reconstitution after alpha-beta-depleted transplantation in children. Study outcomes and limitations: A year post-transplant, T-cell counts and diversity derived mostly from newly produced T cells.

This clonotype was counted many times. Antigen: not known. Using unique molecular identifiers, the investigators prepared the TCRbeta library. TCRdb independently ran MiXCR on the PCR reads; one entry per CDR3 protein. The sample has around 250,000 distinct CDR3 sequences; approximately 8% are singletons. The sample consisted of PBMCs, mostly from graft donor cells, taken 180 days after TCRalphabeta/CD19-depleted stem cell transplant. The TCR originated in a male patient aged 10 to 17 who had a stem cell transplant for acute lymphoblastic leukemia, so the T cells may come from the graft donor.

The CDR3 region is CASSGKADEQFF. The CDR3 DNA is TGTGCCAGCAGCGGCAAAGCGGACGAGCAGTTCTTC. The chain couples TRBV7-9 to TRBJ2-1; a possible D gene is TRBD2 (5 bases). V lost 5 bases and J 10 bases, leaving 12 bases between the germline ends. The germline V gene encodes CDR1 SEHNR and CDR2 FQNEAQ (reference sequence). The CDR3 is 12 residues long. Combining the CDR3 with reference TRBV7-9 and TRBJ2-1 gives the whole variable domain DTGVSQNPRHKITKRGQNVTFRCDPISEHNRLYWYRQTLGQGPEFLTYFQNEAQLEKSRLLSDRFSAERPKGSFSTLEIQRTEQGDSAMYLCASSGKADEQFFGPGTRLTVL.